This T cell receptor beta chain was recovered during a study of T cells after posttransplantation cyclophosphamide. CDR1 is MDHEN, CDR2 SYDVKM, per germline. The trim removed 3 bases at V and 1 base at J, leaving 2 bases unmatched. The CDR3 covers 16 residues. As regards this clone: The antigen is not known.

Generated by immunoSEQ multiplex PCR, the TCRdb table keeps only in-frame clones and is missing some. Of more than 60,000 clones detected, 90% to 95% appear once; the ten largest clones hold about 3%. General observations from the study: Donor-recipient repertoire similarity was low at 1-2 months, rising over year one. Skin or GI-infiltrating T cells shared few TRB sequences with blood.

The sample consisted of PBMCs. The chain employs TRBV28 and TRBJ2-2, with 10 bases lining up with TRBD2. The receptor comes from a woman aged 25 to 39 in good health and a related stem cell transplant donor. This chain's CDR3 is CASSFPSGGNTGELFF. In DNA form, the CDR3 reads TGTGCCAGCAGTTTTCCTAGCGGGGGGAACACCGGGGAGCTGTTTTTT.